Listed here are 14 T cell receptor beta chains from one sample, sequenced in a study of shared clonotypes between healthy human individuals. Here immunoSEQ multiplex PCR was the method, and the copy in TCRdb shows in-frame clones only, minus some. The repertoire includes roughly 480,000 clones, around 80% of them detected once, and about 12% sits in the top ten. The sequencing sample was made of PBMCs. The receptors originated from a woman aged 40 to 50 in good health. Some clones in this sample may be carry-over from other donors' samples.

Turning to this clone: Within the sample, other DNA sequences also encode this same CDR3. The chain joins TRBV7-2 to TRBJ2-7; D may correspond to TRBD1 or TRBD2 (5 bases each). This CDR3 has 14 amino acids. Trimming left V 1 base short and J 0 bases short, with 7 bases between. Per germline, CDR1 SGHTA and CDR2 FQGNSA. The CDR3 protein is CASSLDGASYEQYF. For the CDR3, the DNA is TGTGCCAGCAGCTTAGACGGGGCCTCCTACGAGCAGTACTTC.

The CDR3 loop reads CASRSGGRAYVSDTQYF. The CDR3 DNA reads TGCGCCAGCAGGAGTGGCGGGAGGGCCTACGTGTCAGATACGCAGTATTTT. The genes are TRBV5-1 and TRBJ2-3; 9 bases line up with TRBD2. The CDR3 totals 17 residues. With 5 bases clipped from V and 4 bases from J, the junction kept 14 bases outside the gene matches. Looked up from germline, CDR1 is SGHRS and CDR2 is YFSETQ. Complete variable domain (other parts from reference TRBV5-1 and TRBJ2-3): KAGVTQTPRYLIKTRGQQVTLSCSPISGHRSVSWYQQTPGQGLQFLFEYFSETQRNKGNFPGRFSGRQFSNSRSEMNVSTLELGDSALYLCASRSGGRAYVSDTQYFGPGTRLTVL.

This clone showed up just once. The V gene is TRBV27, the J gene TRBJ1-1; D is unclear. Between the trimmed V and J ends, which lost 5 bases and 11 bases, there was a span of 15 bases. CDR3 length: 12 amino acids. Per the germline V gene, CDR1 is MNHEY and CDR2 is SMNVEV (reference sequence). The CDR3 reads CASSPAGREAFF. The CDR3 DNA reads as TGTGCCAGCAGTCCGGCCGGGAGGGAGGCTTTCTTT.

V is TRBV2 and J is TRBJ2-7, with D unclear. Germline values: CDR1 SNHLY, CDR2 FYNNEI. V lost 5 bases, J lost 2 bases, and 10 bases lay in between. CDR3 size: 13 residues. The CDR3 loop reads CASSRLIPYEQYF. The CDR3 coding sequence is TGTGCCAGCAGTCGACTCATTCCCTACGAGCAGTACTTC.

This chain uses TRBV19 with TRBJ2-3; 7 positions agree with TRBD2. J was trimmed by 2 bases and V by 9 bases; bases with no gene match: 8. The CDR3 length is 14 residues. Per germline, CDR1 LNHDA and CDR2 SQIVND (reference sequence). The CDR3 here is CARILAADTDTQYF. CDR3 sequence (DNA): TGTGCCAGGATTCTAGCGGCCGACACAGATACGCAGTATTTT.

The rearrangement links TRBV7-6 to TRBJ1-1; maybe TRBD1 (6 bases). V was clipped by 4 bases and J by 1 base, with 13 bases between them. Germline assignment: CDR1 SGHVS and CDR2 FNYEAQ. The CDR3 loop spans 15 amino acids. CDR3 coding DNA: TGTGCCAGCAGCTCCAGGGGAACCGAGAACACTGAAGCTTTCTTT. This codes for CASSSRGTENTEAFF.

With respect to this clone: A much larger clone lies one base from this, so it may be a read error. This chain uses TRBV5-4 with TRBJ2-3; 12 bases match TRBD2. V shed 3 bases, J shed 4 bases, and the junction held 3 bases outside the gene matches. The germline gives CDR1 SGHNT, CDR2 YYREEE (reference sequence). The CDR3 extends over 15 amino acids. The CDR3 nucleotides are TGTGCCAGCAGCTGTCTAGCGGGAGGGGCAGATACGCAGTATTTT. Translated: CASSCLAGGADTQYF.

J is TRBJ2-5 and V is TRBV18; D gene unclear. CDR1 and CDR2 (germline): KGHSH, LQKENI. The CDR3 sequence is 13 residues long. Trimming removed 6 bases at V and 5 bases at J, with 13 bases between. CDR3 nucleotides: TGTGCCAGCTCCCCTAGTCACGGGGAGACCCAGTACTTC. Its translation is CASSPSHGETQYF.

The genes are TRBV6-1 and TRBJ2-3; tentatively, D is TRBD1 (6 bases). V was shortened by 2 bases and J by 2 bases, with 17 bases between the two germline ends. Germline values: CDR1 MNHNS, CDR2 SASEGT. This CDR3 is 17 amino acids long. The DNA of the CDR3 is TGTGCCAGCAGTGAACAGGGACACCCAACCCTCACAGATACGCAGTATTTT. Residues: CASSEQGHPTLTDTQYF.

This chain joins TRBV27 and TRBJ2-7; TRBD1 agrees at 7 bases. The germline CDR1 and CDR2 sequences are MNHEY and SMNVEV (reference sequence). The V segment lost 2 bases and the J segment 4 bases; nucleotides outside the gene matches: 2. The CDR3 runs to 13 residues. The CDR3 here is CASSLRGRYEQYF. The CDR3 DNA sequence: TGTGCCAGCAGTTTAAGGGGGCGGTACGAGCAGTACTTC.

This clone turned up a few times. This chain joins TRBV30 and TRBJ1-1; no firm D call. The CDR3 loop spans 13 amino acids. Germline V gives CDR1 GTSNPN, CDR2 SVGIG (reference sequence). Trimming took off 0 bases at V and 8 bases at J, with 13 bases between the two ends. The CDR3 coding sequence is TGTGCCTGGAGTGTACTGAGGGAGAGCGAAGCTTTCTTT. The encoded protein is CAWSVLRESEAFF.

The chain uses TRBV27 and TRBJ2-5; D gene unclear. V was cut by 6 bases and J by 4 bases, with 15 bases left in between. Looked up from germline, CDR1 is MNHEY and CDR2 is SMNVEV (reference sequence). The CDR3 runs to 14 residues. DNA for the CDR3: TGTGCCAGCAGCCGACACGAAAGCTTAGAGACCCAGTACTTC. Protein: CASSRHESLETQYF.

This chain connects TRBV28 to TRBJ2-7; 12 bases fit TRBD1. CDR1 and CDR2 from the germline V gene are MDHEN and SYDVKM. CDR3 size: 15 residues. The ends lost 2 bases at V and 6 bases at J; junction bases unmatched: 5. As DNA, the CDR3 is TGTGCCAGCAGTTTACCGGGACAGGGGGCACGCGAGCAGTACTTC. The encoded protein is CASSLPGQGAREQYF.

As DNA, the CDR3 is TGTGCCACCAGCAGAGATCGGGGGACAGGGGTCGAGCAGTACTTC. Its translation: CATSRDRGTGVEQYF. The rearrangement uses TRBV15 and TRBJ2-7; 10 positions agree with TRBD1. The CDR3 covers 15 residues. With 0 bases clipped from V and 6 bases from J, the junction kept 5 bases outside the gene matches. CDR1 LNHNV and CDR2 YYDKDF come from the germline V gene (reference sequence).